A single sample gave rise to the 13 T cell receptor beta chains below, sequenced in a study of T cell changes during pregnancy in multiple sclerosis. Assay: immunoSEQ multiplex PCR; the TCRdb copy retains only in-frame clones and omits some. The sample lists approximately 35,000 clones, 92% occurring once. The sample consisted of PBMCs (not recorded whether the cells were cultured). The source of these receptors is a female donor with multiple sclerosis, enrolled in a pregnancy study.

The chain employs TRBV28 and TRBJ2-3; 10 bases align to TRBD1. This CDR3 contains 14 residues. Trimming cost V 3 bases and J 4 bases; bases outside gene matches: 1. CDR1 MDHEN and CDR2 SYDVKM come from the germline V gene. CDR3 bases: TGTGCCAGCAGTTTGGGGACAGGGGCAGATACGCAGTATTTT. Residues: CASSLGTGADTQYF.

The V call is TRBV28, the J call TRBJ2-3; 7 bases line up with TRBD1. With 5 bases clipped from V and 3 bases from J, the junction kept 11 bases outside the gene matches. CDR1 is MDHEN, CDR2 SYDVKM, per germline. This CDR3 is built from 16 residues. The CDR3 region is CASSPNRDSWTDTQYF. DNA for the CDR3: TGTGCCAGCAGTCCTAACCGGGACAGCTGGACAGATACGCAGTATTTT.

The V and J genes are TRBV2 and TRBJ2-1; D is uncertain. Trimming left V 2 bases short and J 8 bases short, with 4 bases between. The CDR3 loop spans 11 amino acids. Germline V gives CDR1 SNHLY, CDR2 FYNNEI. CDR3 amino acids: CASSERHEQFF. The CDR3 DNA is TGTGCCAGCAGTGAAAGGCATGAGCAGTTCTTC.

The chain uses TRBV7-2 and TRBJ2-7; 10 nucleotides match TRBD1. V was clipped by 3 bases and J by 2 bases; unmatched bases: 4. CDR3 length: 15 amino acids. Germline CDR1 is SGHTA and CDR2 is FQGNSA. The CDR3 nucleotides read TGTGCCAGCAGCTTGACAGGGGGCGCGACCTACGAGCAGTACTTC. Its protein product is CASSLTGGATYEQYF.

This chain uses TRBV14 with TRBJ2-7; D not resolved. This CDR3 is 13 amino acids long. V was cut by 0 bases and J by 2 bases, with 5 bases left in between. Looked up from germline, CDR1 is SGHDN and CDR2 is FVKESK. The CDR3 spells CASSQDQAYEQYF. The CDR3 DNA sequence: TGTGCCAGCAGCCAAGATCAGGCCTACGAGCAGTACTTC.

The CDR3 reads CAISESWNEQFF. The DNA of the CDR3 is TGTGCCATCAGTGAGTCCTGGAATGAGCAGTTCTTC. The rearrangement links TRBV10-3 to TRBJ2-1; unclear D gene. The V gene's germline CDR1 is ENHRY and CDR2 SYGVKD. Trimming left V 0 bases short and J 7 bases short, with 4 bases between. The CDR3 extends over 12 amino acids.

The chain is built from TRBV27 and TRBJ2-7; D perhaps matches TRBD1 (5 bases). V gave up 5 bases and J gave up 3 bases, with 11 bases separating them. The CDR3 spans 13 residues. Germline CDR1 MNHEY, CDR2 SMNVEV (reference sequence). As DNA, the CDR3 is TGTGCCAGCAGTGTAGGGGTTGACTACGAGCAGTACTTC. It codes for CASSVGVDYEQYF.

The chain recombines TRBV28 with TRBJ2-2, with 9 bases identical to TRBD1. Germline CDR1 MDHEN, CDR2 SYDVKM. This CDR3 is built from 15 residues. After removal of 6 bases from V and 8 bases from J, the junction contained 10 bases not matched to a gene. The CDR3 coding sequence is TGTGCCAGCAGAACCGGGACAGGGATGTCTGGGGAGCTGTTTTTT. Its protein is CASRTGTGMSGELFF.

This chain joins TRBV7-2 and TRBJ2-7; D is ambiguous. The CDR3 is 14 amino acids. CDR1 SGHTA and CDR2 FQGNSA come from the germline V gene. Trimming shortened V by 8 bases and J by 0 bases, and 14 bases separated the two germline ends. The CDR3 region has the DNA TGTGCCAGCGCCCGTGGCGGAAGCTCCTACGAGCAGTACTTC. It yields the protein CASARGGSSYEQYF.

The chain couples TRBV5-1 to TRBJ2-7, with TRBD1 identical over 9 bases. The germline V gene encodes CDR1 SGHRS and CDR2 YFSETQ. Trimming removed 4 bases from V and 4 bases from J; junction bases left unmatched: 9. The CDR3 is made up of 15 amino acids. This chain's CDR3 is CASSNTRQGGYEQYF. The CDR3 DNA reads TGCGCCAGCAGCAACACTAGACAGGGGGGTTACGAGCAGTACTTC. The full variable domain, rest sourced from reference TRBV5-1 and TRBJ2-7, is KAGVTQTPRYLIKTRGQQVTLSCSPISGHRSVSWYQQTPGQGLQFLFEYFSETQRNKGNFPGRFSGRQFSNSRSEMNVSTLELGDSALYLCASSNTRQGGYEQYFGPGTRLTVT.

CDR3 in amino acids: CASTPSGTGGTETQYF. The DNA of the CDR3 is TGTGCCAGCACCCCGTCCGGGACAGGGGGTACGGAGACCCAGTACTTC. This chain connects TRBV7-2 to TRBJ2-5, with 11 bases fitting TRBD1. Trimming cost V 7 bases and J 5 bases; bases outside gene matches: 12. CDR1 SGHTA and CDR2 FQGNSA come from the germline V gene. This CDR3 has 16 residues.

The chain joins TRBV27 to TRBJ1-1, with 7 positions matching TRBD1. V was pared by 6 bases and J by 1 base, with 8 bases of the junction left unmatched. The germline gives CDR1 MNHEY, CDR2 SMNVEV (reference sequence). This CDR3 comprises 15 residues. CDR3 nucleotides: TGTGCCAGCAGCCCACGACAGGGAAGGAACACTGAAGCTTTCTTT. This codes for CASSPRQGRNTEAFF.

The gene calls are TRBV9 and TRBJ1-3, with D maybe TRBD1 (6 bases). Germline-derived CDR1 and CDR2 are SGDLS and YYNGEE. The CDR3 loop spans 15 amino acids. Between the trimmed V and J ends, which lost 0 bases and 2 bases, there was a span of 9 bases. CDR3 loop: CASSVDGQPGNTIYF. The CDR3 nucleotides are TGTGCCAGCAGCGTAGATGGACAGCCTGGAAACACCATATATTTT.